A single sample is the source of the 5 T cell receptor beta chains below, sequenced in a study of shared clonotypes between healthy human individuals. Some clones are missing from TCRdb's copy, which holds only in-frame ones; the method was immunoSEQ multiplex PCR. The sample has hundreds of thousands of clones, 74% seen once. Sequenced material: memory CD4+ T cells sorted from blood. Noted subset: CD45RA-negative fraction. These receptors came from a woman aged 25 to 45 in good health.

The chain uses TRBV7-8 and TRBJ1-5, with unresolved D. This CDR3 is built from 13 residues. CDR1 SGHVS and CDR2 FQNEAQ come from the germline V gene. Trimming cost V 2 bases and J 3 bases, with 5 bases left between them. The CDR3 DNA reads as TGTGCCAGCAGCTTATACACCAATCAGCCCCAGCATTTT. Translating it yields CASSLYTNQPQHF.

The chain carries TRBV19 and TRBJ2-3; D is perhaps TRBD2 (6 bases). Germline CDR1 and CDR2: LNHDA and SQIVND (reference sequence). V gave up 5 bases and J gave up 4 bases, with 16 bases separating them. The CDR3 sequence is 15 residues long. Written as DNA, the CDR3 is TGTGCCAGTAGTCCGGGGACTGGGGCGGCAGATACGCAGTATTTT. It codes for CASSPGTGAADTQYF.

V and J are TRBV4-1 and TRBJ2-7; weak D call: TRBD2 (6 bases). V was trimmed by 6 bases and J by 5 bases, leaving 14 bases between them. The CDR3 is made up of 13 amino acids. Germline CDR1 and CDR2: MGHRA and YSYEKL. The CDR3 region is CASSSQGGHEQYF. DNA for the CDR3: TGCGCCAGCAGTTCCCAGGGAGGTCACGAGCAGTACTTC.

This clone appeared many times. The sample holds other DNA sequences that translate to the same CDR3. The chain's CDR3 is CASSLPGGSGTGELFF. The DNA of the CDR3 is TGTGCCAGTAGTCTCCCAGGGGGCTCGGGCACCGGGGAGCTGTTTTTT. This chain joins TRBV19 and TRBJ2-2, with 8 bases fitting TRBD1. The trim removed 5 bases at V and 4 bases at J, leaving 9 bases unmatched. Germline V gene lookup returns CDR1 LNHDA and CDR2 SQIVND (reference sequence). The CDR3 runs to 16 residues.

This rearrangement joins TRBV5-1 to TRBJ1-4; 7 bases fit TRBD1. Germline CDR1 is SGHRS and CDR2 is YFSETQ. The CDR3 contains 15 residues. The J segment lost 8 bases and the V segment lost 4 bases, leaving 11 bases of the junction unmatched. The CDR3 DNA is TGCGCCAGCAGCGCGGGCCAGGACAGGCTAGAAAAACTGTTTTTT. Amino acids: CASSAGQDRLEKLFF.